This entry describes one T cell receptor beta chain. What it binds is not known. Sequenced by immunoSEQ multiplex PCR; TCRdb stores in-frame clones only, minus some. Of tens of thousands of clones listed, 88% were seen once; the top ten hold 6% to 8%. This entry belongs to a study of cytomegalovirus exposure and HLA in healthy donors. Study-level information: In a later analysis, the roughly 130 validation repertoires were reported to have used the same platform as the approximately 620 first-cohort repertoires. Study-wide results and caveats: Specificity of three CMV-associated chains for CMV antigens was verified in vitro. Usually a TCR sequence was rare, but some public TCRs were found in many donors.

CDR1 is SNHLY and CDR2 is FYNNEI in the germline V gene. The CDR3 has 15 residues. V lost 2 bases and J 3 bases, leaving 10 bases between the germline ends. The rearrangement joins TRBV2 to TRBJ1-4; D might be TRBD1 (5 bases). The specimen was PBMCs. This receptor was taken from a woman aged 25 to 39 in good health and CMV-seronegative. The CDR3 is CASSEFRDANEKLFF. In DNA form, the CDR3 reads TGTGCCAGCAGTGAATTCAGGGATGCTAATGAAAAACTGTTTTTT.